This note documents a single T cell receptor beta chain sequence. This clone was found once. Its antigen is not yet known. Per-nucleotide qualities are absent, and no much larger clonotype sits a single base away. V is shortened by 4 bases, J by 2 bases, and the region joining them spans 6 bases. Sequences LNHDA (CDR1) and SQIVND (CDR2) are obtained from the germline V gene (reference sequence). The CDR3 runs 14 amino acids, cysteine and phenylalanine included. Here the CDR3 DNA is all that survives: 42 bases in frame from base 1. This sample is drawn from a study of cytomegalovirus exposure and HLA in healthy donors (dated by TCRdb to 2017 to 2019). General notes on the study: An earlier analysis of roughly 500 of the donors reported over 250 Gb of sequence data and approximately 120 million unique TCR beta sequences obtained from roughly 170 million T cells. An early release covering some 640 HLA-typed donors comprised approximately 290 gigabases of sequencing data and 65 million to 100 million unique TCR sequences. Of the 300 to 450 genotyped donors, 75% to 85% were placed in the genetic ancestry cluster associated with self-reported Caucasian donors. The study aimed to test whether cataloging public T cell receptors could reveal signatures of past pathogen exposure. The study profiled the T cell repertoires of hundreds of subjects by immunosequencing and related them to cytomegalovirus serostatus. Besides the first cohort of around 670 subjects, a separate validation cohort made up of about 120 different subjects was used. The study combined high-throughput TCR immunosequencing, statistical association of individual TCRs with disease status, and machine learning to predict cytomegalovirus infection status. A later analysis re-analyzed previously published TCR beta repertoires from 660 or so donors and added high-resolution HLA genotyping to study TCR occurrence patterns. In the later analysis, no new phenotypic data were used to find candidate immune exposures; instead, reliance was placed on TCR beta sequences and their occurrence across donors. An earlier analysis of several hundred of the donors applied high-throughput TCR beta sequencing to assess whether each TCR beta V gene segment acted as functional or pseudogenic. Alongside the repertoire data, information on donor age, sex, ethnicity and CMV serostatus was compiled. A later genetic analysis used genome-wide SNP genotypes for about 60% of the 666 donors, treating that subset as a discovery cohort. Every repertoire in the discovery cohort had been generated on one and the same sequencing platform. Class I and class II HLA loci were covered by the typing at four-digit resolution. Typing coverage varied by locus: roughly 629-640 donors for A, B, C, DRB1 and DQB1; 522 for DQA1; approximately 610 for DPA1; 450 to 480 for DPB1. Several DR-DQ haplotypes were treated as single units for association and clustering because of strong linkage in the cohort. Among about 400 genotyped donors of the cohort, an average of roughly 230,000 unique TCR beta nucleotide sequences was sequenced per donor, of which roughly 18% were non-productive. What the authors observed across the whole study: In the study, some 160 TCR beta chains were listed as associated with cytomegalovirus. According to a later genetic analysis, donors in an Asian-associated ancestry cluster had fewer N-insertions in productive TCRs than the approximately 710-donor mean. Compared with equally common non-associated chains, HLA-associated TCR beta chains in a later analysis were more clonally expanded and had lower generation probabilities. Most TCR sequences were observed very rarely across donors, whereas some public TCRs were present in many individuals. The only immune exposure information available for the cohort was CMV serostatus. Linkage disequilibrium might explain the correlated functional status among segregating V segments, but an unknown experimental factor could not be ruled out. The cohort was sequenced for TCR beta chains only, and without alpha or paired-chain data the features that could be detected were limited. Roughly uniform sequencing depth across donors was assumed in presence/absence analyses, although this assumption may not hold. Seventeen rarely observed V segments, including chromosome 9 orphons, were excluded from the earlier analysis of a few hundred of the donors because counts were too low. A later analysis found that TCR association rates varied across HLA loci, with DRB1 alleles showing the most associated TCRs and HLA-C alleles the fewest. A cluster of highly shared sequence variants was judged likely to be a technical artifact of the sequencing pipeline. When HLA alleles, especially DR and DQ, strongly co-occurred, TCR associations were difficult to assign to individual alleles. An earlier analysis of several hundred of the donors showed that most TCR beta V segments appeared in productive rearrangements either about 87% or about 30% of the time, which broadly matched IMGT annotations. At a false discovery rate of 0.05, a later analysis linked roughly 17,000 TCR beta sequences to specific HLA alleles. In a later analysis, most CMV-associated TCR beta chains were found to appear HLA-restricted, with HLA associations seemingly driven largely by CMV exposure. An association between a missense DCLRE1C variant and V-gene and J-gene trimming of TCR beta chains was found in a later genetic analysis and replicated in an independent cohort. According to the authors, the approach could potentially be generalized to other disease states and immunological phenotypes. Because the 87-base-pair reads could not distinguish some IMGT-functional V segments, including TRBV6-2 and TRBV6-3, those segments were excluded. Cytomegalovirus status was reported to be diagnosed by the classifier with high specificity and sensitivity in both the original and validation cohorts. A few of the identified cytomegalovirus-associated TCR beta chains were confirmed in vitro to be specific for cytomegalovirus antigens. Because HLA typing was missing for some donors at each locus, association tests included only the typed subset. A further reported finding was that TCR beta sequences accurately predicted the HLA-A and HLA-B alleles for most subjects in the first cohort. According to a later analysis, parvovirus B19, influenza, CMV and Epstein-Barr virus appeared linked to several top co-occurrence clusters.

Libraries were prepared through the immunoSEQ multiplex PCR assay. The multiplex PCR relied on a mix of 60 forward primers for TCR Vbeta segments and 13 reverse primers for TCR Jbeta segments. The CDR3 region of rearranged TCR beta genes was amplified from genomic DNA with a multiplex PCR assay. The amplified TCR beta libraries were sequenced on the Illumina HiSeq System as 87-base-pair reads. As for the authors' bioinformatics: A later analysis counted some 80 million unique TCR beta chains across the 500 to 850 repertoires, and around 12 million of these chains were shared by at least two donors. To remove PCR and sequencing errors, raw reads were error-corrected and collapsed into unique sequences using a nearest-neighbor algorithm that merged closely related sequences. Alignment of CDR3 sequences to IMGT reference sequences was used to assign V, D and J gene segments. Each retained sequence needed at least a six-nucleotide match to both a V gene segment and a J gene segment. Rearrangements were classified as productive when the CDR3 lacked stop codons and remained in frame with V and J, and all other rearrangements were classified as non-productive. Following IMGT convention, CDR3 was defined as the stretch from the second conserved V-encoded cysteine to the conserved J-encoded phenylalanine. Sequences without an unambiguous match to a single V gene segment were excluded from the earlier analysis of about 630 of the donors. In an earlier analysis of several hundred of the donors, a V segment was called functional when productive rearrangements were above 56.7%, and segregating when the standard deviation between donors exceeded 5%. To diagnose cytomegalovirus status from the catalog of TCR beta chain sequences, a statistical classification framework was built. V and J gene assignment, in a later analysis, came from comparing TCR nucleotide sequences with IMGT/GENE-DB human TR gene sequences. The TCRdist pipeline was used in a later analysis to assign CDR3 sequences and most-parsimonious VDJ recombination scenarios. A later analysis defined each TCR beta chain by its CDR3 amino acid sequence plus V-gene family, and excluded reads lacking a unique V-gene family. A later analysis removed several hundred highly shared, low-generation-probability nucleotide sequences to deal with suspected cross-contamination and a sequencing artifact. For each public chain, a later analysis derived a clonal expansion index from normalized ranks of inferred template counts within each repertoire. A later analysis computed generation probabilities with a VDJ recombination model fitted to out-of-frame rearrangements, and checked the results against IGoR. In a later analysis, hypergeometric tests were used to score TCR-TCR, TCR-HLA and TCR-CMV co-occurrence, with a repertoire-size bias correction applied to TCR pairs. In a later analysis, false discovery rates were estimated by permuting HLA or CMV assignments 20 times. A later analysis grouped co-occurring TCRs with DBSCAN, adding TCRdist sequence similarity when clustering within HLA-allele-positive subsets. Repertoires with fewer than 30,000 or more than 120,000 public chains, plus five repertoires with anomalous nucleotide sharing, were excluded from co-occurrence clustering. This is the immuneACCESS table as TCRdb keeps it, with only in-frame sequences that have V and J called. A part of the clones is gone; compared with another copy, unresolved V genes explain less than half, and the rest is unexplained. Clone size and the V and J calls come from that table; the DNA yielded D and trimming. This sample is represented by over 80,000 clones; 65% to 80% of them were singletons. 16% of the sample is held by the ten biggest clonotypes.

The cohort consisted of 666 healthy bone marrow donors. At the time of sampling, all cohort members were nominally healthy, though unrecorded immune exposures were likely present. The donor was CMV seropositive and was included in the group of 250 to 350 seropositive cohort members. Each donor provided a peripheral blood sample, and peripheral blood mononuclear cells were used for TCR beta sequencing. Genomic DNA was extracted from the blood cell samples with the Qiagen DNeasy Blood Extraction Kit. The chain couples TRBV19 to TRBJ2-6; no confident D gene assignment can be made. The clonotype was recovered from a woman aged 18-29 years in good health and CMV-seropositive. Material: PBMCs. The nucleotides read TGTGCCAGTAGTAGGGCAACTGGGGCCAACGTCCTGACTTTC. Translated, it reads CASSRATGANVLTF.